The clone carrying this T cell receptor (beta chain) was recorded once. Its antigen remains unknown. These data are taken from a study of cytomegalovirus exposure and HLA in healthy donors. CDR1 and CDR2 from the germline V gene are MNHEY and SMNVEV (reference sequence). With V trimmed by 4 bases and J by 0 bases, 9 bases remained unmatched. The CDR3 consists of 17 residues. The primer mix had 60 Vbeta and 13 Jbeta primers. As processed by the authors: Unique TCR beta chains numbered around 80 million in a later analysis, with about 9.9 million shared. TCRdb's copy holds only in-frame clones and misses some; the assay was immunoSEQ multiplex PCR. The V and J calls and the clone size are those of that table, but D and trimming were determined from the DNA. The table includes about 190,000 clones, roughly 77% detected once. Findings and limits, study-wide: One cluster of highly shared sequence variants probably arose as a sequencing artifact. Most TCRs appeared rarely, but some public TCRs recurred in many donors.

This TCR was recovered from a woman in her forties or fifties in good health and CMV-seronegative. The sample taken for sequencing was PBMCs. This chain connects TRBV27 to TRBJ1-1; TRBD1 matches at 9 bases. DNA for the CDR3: TGTGCCAGCAGTTCCCTCCCGGGACAGGGTATGAACACTGAAGCTTTCTTT. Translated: CASSSLPGQGMNTEAFF.